The present T cell receptor beta chain was sequenced within a study of cytomegalovirus exposure and HLA in healthy donors. In the PCR, 60 Vbeta and 13 Jbeta primers were used. Profiled with immunoSEQ multiplex PCR; TCRdb holds only in-frame clones, not every one. The sample yields fewer than 250,000 clones, 79% seen once. This clone was observed a single time. This TCR came from a woman aged 18-29 years in good health and CMV-seronegative. Sequenced material: PBMCs.

The CDR3 region is CASSLRETYNEQFF. The CDR3 bases are TGTGCCAGCAGTTTACGGGAAACCTACAATGAGCAGTTCTTC. The rearrangement links TRBV27 to TRBJ2-1; maybe TRBD2 (5 bases). The CDR3 totals 14 residues. The germline gives CDR1 MNHEY, CDR2 SMNVEV (reference sequence). Between the trimmed V and J ends, which lost 2 bases and 2 bases, there was a span of 7 bases.